Presented here are 24 T cell receptor beta chains from one specimen sequenced in a study of EBV T-cell therapy then PD-1 blockade in nasopharyngeal carcinoma. Using immunoSEQ multiplex PCR, the repertoire was profiled, and TCRdb retains in-frame clones only, with some absent. The sample lists 20,000 or so clones; 84% were seen once. Described treatment: AdE1-LMPpoly-expanded autologous EBV-specific T-cell therapy followed by anti-PD-1 nivolumab. These receptors are not linked to any known antigen. Material: CD8+ T cells from blood, obtained at roughly day 35 from a patient whose treatment included autologous EBV-specific T cells and nivolumab. These TCRs come from a man aged 35 to 55 with nasopharyngeal carcinoma.

The chain recombines TRBV24-1 with TRBJ1-2; 8 positions match TRBD1. Per germline, CDR1 KGHDR and CDR2 SFDVKD. V lost 4 bases to trimming and J lost 8 bases; unmatched junction nucleotides: 11. The CDR3 is 15 residues long. The CDR3 protein is CATSDHRTGLIGYTF. The CDR3 DNA is TGTGCCACCAGTGACCACAGGACAGGGTTAATAGGCTACACCTTC.

V and J are TRBV24-1 and TRBJ2-1; D not certain. From germline, CDR1 is KGHDR and CDR2 SFDVKD. The CDR3 totals 15 residues. Trimming took off 5 bases at V and 4 bases at J, with 14 bases between the two ends. The DNA for the CDR3 is TGTGCCACCAGTGCCCCCATGGGCACTTACAATGAGCAGTTCTTC. This translates into CATSAPMGTYNEQFF.

The chain carries TRBV4-1 and TRBJ1-1; the match to TRBD1 covers 8 bases. This CDR3 spans 15 amino acids. V dropped 4 bases and J dropped 1; count of bases not matched to a gene: 5. Germline CDR1 MGHRA, CDR2 YSYEKL. CDR3 in amino acids: CASSPRTGKNTEAFF. In DNA form, the CDR3 reads TGCGCCAGCAGCCCCCGGACAGGGAAGAACACTGAAGCTTTCTTT.

The CDR3 nucleotides read TGTGCCAGCAGCGCGAAGGACAGCATCCTGGGCTATGGCTACACCTTC. Its translation is CASSAKDSILGYGYTF. V gene TRBV7-9 combines with J gene TRBJ1-2, with TRBD1 as a possible D gene (6 bases). Germline assignment: CDR1 SEHNR and CDR2 FQNEAQ (reference sequence). This CDR3 is built from 16 residues. V lost 5 bases, J lost 4 bases, and 20 bases lay in between.

A few counts support this clone. The CDR3 sequence is CASSLVSYEQYF. The CDR3 nucleotides read TGTGCCAGCAGTTTAGTCTCCTACGAGCAGTACTTC. The chain recombines TRBV28 with TRBJ2-7, with D unclear. Trimming removed 2 bases at V and 0 bases at J, with 2 bases between. The CDR3 spans 12 residues. CDR1 is MDHEN, CDR2 SYDVKM, per germline.

The chain links TRBV9 to TRBJ2-4; D may be TRBD1 (5 bases). V lost 3 bases and J lost 0, with 7 bases in between. From germline, CDR1 is SGDLS and CDR2 YYNGEE. The CDR3 loop spans 14 amino acids. CDR3 sequence: CASSGTPAKNIQYF. The DNA of the CDR3 is TGTGCCAGCAGCGGGACACCAGCCAAAAACATTCAGTACTTC.

The chain uses TRBV2 and TRBJ2-7; the D gene is possibly TRBD1 (6 bases). The CDR3 runs to 13 residues. Germline V CDR1 and CDR2: SNHLY, FYNNEI. Trimming removed 7 bases from V and 0 bases from J, with 10 bases in between. This CDR3 is CASTGQLSYEQYF. The DNA for the CDR3 is TGTGCCAGCACTGGACAGCTCTCCTACGAGCAGTACTTC.

V usage is TRBV4-2 and J usage is TRBJ1-5; no clear D gene. The CDR3 sequence is 15 residues long. Germline V lookup: CDR1 LGHNA, CDR2 YNFKEQ. The V end lost 0 bases, the J end lost 2 bases, and 8 bases lay between the germline ends. CDR3 sequence: CASSQDGQGNQPQHF. As DNA, the CDR3 is TGTGCCAGCAGCCAAGATGGGCAGGGCAATCAGCCCCAGCATTTT.

This chain links TRBV24-1 with TRBJ2-1, with D perhaps matching TRBD1 or TRBD2 (5 bases each). This CDR3 spans 15 amino acids. V was cut by 3 bases and J by 3 bases, with 11 bases left in between. In germline, CDR1 is KGHDR, CDR2 SFDVKD. The CDR3 protein is CATSDRGLLYNEQFF. The CDR3 coding sequence is TGTGCCACCAGTGATCGGGGCCTCCTCTACAATGAGCAGTTCTTC.

This clone was counted only a few times. The V gene is TRBV9, the J gene TRBJ2-2, with 7 bases lining up with TRBD2. J was trimmed by 9 bases and V by 2 bases; bases with no gene match: 4. The CDR3 consists of 13 residues. The germline gives CDR1 SGDLS, CDR2 YYNGEE. CDR3 bases: TGTGCCAGCAGCGTGGGGGGGATCCGGGAGCTGTTTTTT. This translates into CASSVGGIRELFF.

V is TRBV27 and J is TRBJ1-5, with D perhaps matching TRBD1 (5 bases). The V and J ends lost 2 bases and 2 bases respectively, with 13 bases between them. Germline lookup yields CDR1 MNHEY and CDR2 SMNVEV (reference sequence). This CDR3 region has 16 residues. This CDR3 reads CASSLVGGRGNQPQHF. As DNA, the CDR3 is TGTGCCAGCAGTTTAGTCGGGGGGAGAGGCAATCAGCCCCAGCATTTT.

The table lists this clone with a count of one. The J gene is TRBJ2-3, the V gene TRBV4-2; D is uncertain. The V and J ends lost 0 bases and 0 bases respectively, with 19 bases between them. Per germline, CDR1 LGHNA and CDR2 YNFKEQ. The CDR3 runs to 19 residues. The CDR3 loop reads CASSQDPLSSTASTDTQYF. The CDR3 DNA sequence: TGTGCCAGCAGCCAAGACCCTCTCTCCAGCACCGCTAGCACAGATACGCAGTATTTT.

The V gene is TRBV27, the J gene TRBJ2-5; 7 bases map to TRBD1. After removal of 0 bases from V and 4 bases from J, the junction contained 8 bases not matched to a gene. CDR1 and CDR2 from the germline V gene are MNHEY and SMNVEV (reference sequence). This CDR3 is built from 16 residues. The CDR3 loop reads CASSLSTGWVGETQYF. For the CDR3, the DNA is TGTGCCAGCAGTTTATCGACAGGGTGGGTAGGAGAGACCCAGTACTTC.

This clone was seen just once. This chain joins TRBV11-3 and TRBJ2-2, with 8 nucleotides matching TRBD1. This CDR3 spans 14 amino acids. V dropped 1 base and J dropped 5; count of bases not matched to a gene: 0. Germline CDR1 is SGHNT and CDR2 is YENEEA. The DNA of the CDR3 is TGTGCCAGCAGCTTAGGGACAGGGACCGGGGAGCTGTTTTTT. Amino acid sequence: CASSLGTGTGELFF.

The V gene is TRBV27, the J gene TRBJ1-6, with D unresolved. Germline assignment: CDR1 MNHEY and CDR2 SMNVEV (reference sequence). V was clipped by 6 bases and J by 2 bases, with 5 bases between them. CDR3 length: 13 amino acids. The CDR3 protein is CASSPTYNSPLHF. DNA of the CDR3: TGTGCCAGCAGCCCCACCTATAATTCACCCCTCCACTTT.

The chain couples TRBV4-2 to TRBJ1-2, with TRBD1 as a possible D gene (5 bases). Germline CDR1 is LGHNA and CDR2 is YNFKEQ. The CDR3 contains 14 residues. V was shortened by 2 bases and J by 5 bases, with 12 bases between the two germline ends. In nucleotides, the CDR3 is TGTGCCAGCAGCCAATTTACAGGCCAGTATGGCTACACCTTC. It is translated as CASSQFTGQYGYTF.

This chain connects TRBV9 to TRBJ1-2; unclear D gene. There are 15 residues in the CDR3. Trimming took off 7 bases at V and 4 bases at J, with 20 bases between the two ends. The germline gives CDR1 SGDLS, CDR2 YYNGEE. CDR3 in amino acids: CASGKGPGLGYGYTF. The CDR3 bases are TGTGCCAGCGGAAAAGGACCGGGCTTAGGCTATGGCTACACCTTC.

CDR3 bases: TGTGCCAGCGAGGTCTACACTGAAGCTTTCTTT. Protein: CASEVYTEAFF. The genes are TRBV2 and TRBJ1-1; D remains ambiguous. In germline, CDR1 is SNHLY, CDR2 FYNNEI. The CDR3 sequence is 11 residues long. V shed 8 bases and J shed 3 bases, with 7 bases lying between them. Drawing the rest from reference TRBV2 and TRBJ1-1, the complete variable domain is EPEVTQTPSHQVTQMGQEVILRCVPISNHLYFYWYRQILGQKVEFLVSFYNNEISEKSEIFDDQFSVERPDGSNFTLKIRSTKLEDSAMYFCASEVYTEAFFGQGTRLTVV.

This chain joins TRBV7-2 and TRBJ2-7; D is unclear. The ends were cut back, 1 base at V and 4 bases at J, with 8 bases in the middle. The CDR3 loop spans 13 amino acids. Germline V CDR1 and CDR2: SGHTA, FQGNSA. The CDR3 region has the DNA TGTGCCAGCAGCTTAGGTGCCCTGTACGAGCAGTACTTC. The encoded protein is CASSLGALYEQYF.

The genes are TRBV6-2 or TRBV6-3 and TRBJ2-7; D is ambiguous. The V end was cut by 0 bases, the J end by 0 bases, with 9 bases between. The CDR3 covers 15 residues. The germline V gene has CDR1 MNHEY and CDR2 SVGEGT. The CDR3 is CASSYSWLSSYEQYF. CDR3 sequence (DNA): TGTGCCAGCAGTTACTCTTGGCTGAGCTCCTACGAGCAGTACTTC.

Concerning this clone itself: A much larger clonotype is one base distant, so this may be a read error. This chain uses TRBV7-6 with TRBJ2-7; D possibly matches TRBD1 or TRBD2 (5 bases each). This CDR3 is built from 13 residues. From germline, CDR1 is SGHVS and CDR2 FNYEAQ. V was cut by 5 bases and J by 3 bases, with 11 bases left in between. CDR3 in DNA: TGTGCCAGCAGCAAGGGACCGAACTACGAGCAGTACTTC. It is translated as CASSKGPNYEQYF.

This chain uses TRBV13 with TRBJ2-1, with D possibly TRBD1 on 5 matching bases. The germline V gene encodes CDR1 PRHDT and CDR2 FYEKMQ (reference sequence). V shed 2 bases and J shed 1 base, with 9 bases lying between them. This CDR3 contains 15 residues. CDR3 DNA sequence: TGTGCCAGCAGCTTAAGACAGCCTTCCTACAATGAGCAGTTCTTC. Its translation is CASSLRQPSYNEQFF.

In DNA, the CDR3 is TGTGCCAGCAGGGTGGGGGGCCGGACTGAAGCTTTCTTT. Translation: CASRVGGRTEAFF. The chain joins TRBV27 to TRBJ1-1, with a tentative D call TRBD1 (6 bases). The germline CDR1 and CDR2 sequences are MNHEY and SMNVEV (reference sequence). The CDR3 runs 13 residues. Trimming removed 6 bases at V and 5 bases at J, with 13 bases between.

This clone came up a few times. The gene calls are TRBV4-1 and TRBJ2-7, with TRBD1 matching 8 bases. The V gene's germline CDR1 is MGHRA and CDR2 YSYEKL. CDR3 size: 14 residues. The V and J ends lost 1 base and 3 bases, in that order; junction bases with no gene match: 2. CDR3 sequence reads: CASSQGTGIYEQYF. The DNA for the CDR3 is TGCGCCAGCAGCCAAGGGACAGGGATCTACGAGCAGTACTTC.